Listed here are 11 T cell receptor beta chains from one sample, sequenced in a study of OX40 agonist ivuxolimab in advanced cancers. The table came from immunoSEQ multiplex PCR; TCRdb's copy has only in-frame clones and leaves some out. The sample includes approximately 58,000 clones, around 75% of them seen just once. Sequencing was performed on CD4+ or CD8+ T cells sorted from blood, taken in a trial of the OX40 agonist ivuxolimab. All receptors derive from an adult with an advanced solid tumor such as melanoma, head and neck, liver or kidney cancer.

The chain's CDR3 is CASSLGQAPQHF. The CDR3 coding sequence is TGTGCCAGCAGCTTAGGCCAGGCCCCCCAGCATTTT. The chain combines TRBV7-3 with TRBJ1-5; D gene ambiguous. The germline V and J ends were trimmed by 2 bases and 10 bases, with 9 bases remaining between them. The germline V gene encodes CDR1 SGHTA and CDR2 FQGTGA. The length of the CDR3 is 12 residues.

V gene TRBV10-2 combines with J gene TRBJ2-3; D gene uncertain. Trimming shortened V by 4 bases and J by 0 bases, and 14 bases separated the two germline ends. CDR1 and CDR2 from the germline V gene are WSHSY and SAAADI. CDR3 size: 16 residues. This chain's CDR3 is CASSATGPSSTDTQYF. In DNA, the CDR3 is TGCGCCAGCAGTGCCACCGGGCCAAGCAGCACAGATACGCAGTATTTT.

CDR3: CASSQLGGRGANYGYTF. The DNA of the CDR3 is TGCGCCAGCAGCCAGCTTGGGGGGCGGGGAGCTAACTATGGCTACACCTTC. This chain links TRBV4-1 with TRBJ1-2; possible D gene TRBD1, 6 bases. The CDR3 extends over 17 amino acids. The germline V gene has CDR1 MGHRA and CDR2 YSYEKL. Trimming took 3 bases from V and 0 from J, leaving 17 bases between them.

The J gene is TRBJ1-3, the V gene TRBV9; TRBD1 aligns across 7 bases. The germline gives CDR1 SGDLS, CDR2 YYNGEE. Trimming cost V 3 bases and J 0 bases; bases outside gene matches: 9. CDR3 length equals 17 residues. CDR3 amino acids: CASSDRTGDNSGNTIYF. CDR3 DNA: TGTGCCAGCAGCGACCGGACAGGAGATAACTCTGGAAACACCATATATTTT.

This rearrangement joins TRBV5-1 to TRBJ1-1, with D perhaps matching TRBD1 (6 bases). The CDR3 runs to 14 residues. The germline V gene encodes CDR1 SGHRS and CDR2 YFSETQ. Trimming stripped 4 bases from V and 1 base from J, with 11 bases between. The CDR3 region is CASSMGHRNTEAFF. Here the CDR3 DNA reads TGCGCCAGCAGCATGGGACATCGGAACACTGAAGCTTTCTTT.

The chain uses TRBV9 and TRBJ2-1, with a tentative D call TRBD2 (5 bases). The CDR3 is 15 residues long. The germline V gene encodes CDR1 SGDLS and CDR2 YYNGEE. V lost 2 bases to trimming and J lost 8 bases, with 17 bases between them. The CDR3 reads CASSVAGRVMDEQFF. In DNA form, the CDR3 reads TGTGCCAGCAGCGTGGCGGGCAGAGTCATGGATGAGCAGTTCTTC.

This clone was counted a few times. This chain uses TRBV7-8 with TRBJ1-1; D is ambiguous. The germline V gene has CDR1 SGHVS and CDR2 FQNEAQ. Trimming took off 1 base at V and 5 bases at J, with 11 bases between the two ends. The CDR3 consists of 14 residues. The CDR3 reads CASSLDRELTEAFF. CDR3 DNA sequence: TGTGCCAGCAGCTTAGACCGGGAACTGACTGAAGCTTTCTTT.

The V gene is TRBV28, the J gene TRBJ2-7, with 9 bases aligning to TRBD2. Germline trimming cut 5 bases from V and 4 bases from J; bases unmatched to any gene: 9. Germline assignment: CDR1 MDHEN and CDR2 SYDVKM. The CDR3 extends over 15 amino acids. The CDR3 reads CASSPPGLAPYEQYF. The CDR3 bases are TGTGCCAGCAGTCCTCCGGGACTAGCTCCATACGAGCAGTACTTC.

The chain carries TRBV21-1 and TRBJ2-7; the table's D call, TRBD1, was not checked against the DNA. TRBV21-1 is a pseudogene locus. This CDR3 is built from 15 residues. As DNA, the CDR3 is TGTGCCAGCAGCAAATTGTCAGGGGGATGCCACGAGCAGTACTTC. As protein: CASSKLSGGCHEQYF.

The V call is TRBV2, the J call TRBJ1-1; TRBD1 matches at 8 bases. The trim removed 6 bases at V and 5 bases at J, leaving 11 bases unmatched. Germline CDR1 is SNHLY and CDR2 is FYNNEI. CDR3 size: 15 residues. CDR3 sequence: CASSLYGQGETEAFF. CDR3 sequence (DNA): TGTGCCAGCAGCCTCTACGGACAGGGAGAGACTGAAGCTTTCTTT.

This clone was seen only a few times. The chain is built from TRBV19 and TRBJ2-3; 12 bases line up with TRBD2. V lost 5 bases and J lost 6; bases outside the gene matches: 6. Germline-derived CDR1 and CDR2 are LNHDA and SQIVND (reference sequence). CDR3 length equals 15 residues. CDR3 amino acids: CASSRPSGGADTQYF. The DNA for the CDR3 is TGTGCCAGTAGTCGGCCTAGCGGGGGGGCTGATACGCAGTATTTT.